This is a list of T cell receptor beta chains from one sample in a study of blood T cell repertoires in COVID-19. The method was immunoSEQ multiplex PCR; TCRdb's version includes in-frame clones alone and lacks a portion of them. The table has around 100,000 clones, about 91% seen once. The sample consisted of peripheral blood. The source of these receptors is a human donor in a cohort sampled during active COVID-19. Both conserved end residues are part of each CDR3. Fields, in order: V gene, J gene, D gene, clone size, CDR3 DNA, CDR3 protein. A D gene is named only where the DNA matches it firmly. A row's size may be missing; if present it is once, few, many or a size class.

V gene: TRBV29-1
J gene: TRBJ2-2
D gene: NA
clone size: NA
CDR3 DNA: TGCAGCGGACAGTCGAACACCGGGGAGCTGTTTTTT
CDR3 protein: CSGQSNTGELFF

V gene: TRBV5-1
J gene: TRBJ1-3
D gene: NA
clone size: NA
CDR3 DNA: TGCGCCAGCAGCTTGGGTGCAGGTGGAAACACCATATATTTT
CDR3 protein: CASSLGAGGNTIYF

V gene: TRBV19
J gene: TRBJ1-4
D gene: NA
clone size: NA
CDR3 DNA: TGTGCCAGTAGTTTCTCAGTTGCAACTAATGAAAAACTGTTTTTT
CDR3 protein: CASSFSVATNEKLFF

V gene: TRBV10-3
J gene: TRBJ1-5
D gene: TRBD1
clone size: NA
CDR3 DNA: TGTGCCATCAGTGGGGGACAGGGGTATCAGCCCCAGCATTTT
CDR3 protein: CAISGGQGYQPQHF

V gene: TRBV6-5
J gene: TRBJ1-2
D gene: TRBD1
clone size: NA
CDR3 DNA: TGTGCCAGCAGCTTATGGCGGCAGGGGGCCGGCTACACCTTC
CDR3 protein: CASSLWRQGAGYTF

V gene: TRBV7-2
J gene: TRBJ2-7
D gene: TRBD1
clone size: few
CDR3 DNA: TGTGCCAGCAGCAGACCCCGAGACAGGGAATCCTACGAGCAGTACTTC
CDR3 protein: CASSRPRDRESYEQYF

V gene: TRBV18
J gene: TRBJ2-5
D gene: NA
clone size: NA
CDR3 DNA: TGTGCCAGCTCACCAGGGGGCGCCAACAAGACCCAGTACTTC
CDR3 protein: CASSPGGANKTQYF

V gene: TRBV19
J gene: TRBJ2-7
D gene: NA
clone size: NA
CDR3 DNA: TGTGCCAGTAGTCCTCATATCGGGTTCAGCTCCTACGAGCAGTACTTC
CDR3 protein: CASSPHIGFSSYEQYF

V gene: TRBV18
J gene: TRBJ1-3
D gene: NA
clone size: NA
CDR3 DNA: TGTGCCAGCTCACCCGTTCCGCACAGGGAATCTGGAAACACCATATATTTT
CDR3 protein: CASSPVPHRESGNTIYF

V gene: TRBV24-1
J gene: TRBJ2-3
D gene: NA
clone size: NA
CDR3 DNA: TGTGCCACCAGTGACCCGCGGACAACAGATACGCAGTATTTT
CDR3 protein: CATSDPRTTDTQYF